This TCR beta chain was obtained from a study of blood T cell repertoires in COVID-19 (TCRdb year 2020). Describing the broader study: Collaborator samples came from the United States, Italy and Spain and covered acute and convalescent phases of COVID-19. The repertoires were released in a freely available public database intended as a resource for research on the immune response to SARS-CoV-2. Where available, HLA class I and class II types were taken from metadata supplied by the sample provider and were not determined by assay-based typing. Samples were obtained from the ongoing ImmuneRACE study (first 160 participants) and from approximately 1,200 subjects provided by 6 global collaborators. Deeply sampled blood TCRbeta repertoires from subjects exposed to, actively infected with, or recovered from COVID-19 were included in the dataset. Sample metadata almost always included a de-identified subject ID, COVID-19 status, age in years and sex. The prospective study material was composed of cDNA or gDNA derived from T cells, B-cell-depleted T cells, or PBMCs.

TCRbeta CDR3 regions were amplified from genomic DNA by means of the immunoSEQ Assay, a bias-controlled multiplex PCR. In the authors' own workflow: Nucleated cell counts per sample were estimated from amplification of reference gene primers within the assay. Sequence reads were collapsed and filtered to measure the absolute abundance of every unique TCRbeta CDR3 rearrangement. For each sample, productive Simpson clonality was calculated as the square root of Simpson's diversity index over productive rearrangements. Imported from immuneACCESS, the table was reduced by TCRdb to in-frame sequences with V and J called. These copies leave out some clones; in studies compared against another copy, an unresolved V gene accounts for under half, and the cause of the remainder is not known. That table is the source of V, J and clone size, and D and trimming were worked out from the DNA. The sample records approximately 300,000 clones, 70% to 90% of which are singletons. The leading ten clones occupy 3.5% to 5.5% of the sample.

In the prospective study, participants were 18 to 89 years old, resided in about two dozen geographic areas of the United States, and were enrolled through a virtual design. To assign participants to cohorts, the prospective study relied on clinical history that participants themselves reported in a screening survey and a study questionnaire. ImmuneRACE Cohort 3 recovered participants were defined by two consecutive negative NP/OP PCR tests, healthcare professional clearance, or symptom resolution. Each participant in the prospective study had whole blood, serum and a nasopharyngeal or oropharyngeal swab collected by mobile phlebotomists. Prospective study participants could optionally give additional blood draws and questionnaires over a roughly two-month period. Blood samples from the prospective study were shipped frozen or at room temperature prior to DNA extraction. The cysteine opens and the phenylalanine closes a CDR3 of 16 amino acids. Here the CDR3 DNA is all that survives: 48 bases in frame from base 1. CDR1 and CDR2 are drawn from the germline V gene (reference sequence): LNHDA, SQIVND. V lost 3 bases and J lost 0 bases, and the count of bases not matched to a germline gene is 5.

Note on this clone: Its antigen target is currently unknown. Base qualities were left out, and no much larger clone turns up one base away.

Overall study results and their limits: The amount of clinical and demographic metadata varied by source and participant and was provided uncurated.

The chain is assembled from TRBV19 and TRBJ1-1; 9 junctional bases match TRBD1. Sequencing was performed on PBMCs or T cells enriched from blood (not recorded which). The receptor comes from a woman between 25 and 40 years old who had recovered from COVID-19. The CDR3 region: CASSIGQGRMNTEAFF. The nucleotide sequence is given as TGTGCCAGTAGTATTGGACAGGGGAGGATGAACACTGAAGCTTTCTTT.